The clone carrying this TCR beta chain has only a few counts. The data were taken from a study of blood T cells in healthy people across ages. Alongside a J-beta primer mix, a sample-barcoded 5' primer served in a second PCR lasting about 7 to 11 cycles. A single record per CDR3 protein comes from TCRdb applying MiXCR to the 5' RACE reads. The sample consists of roughly 1,000,000 distinct CDR3 sequences, approximately 25% of them appearing once. The CDR3 has 16 residues. Trimming shortened V by 5 bases and J by 4 bases, and 20 bases separated the two germline ends. Germline-derived CDR1 and CDR2 are LGHNA and YSLEER. These data are also associated with another study on T cells of mothers and their children.

The rearrangement joins TRBV4-3 to TRBJ2-5; D may be TRBD2 (6 bases). The source of this sequence is a girl aged 2-10 years in good health. Sequencing used blood. CDR3 protein: CASSVTPGLGRETQYF. DNA of the CDR3: TGCGCCAGCAGCGTGACGCCGGGACTCGGGAGAGAGACCCAGTACTTC.